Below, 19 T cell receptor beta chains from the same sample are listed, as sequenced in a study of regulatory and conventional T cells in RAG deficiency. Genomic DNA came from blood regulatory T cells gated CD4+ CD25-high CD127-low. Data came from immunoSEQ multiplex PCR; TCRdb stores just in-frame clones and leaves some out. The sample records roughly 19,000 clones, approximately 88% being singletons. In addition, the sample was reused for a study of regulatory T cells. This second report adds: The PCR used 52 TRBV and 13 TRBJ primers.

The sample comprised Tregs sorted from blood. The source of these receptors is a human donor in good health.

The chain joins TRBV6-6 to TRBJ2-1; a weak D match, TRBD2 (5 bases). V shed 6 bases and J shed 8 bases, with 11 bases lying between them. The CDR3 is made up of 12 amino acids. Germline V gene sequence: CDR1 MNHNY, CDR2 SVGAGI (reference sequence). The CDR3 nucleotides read TGTGCCAGCAGCCGACTCGGGGATGAGCAGTTCTTC. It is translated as CASSRLGDEQFF.

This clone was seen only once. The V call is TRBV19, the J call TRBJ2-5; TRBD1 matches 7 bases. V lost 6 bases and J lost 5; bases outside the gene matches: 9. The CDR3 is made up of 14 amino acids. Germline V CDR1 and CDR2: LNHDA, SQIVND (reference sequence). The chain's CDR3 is CASRSTGAGETQYF. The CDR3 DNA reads TGTGCCAGTAGGAGTACAGGGGCAGGCGAGACCCAGTACTTC.

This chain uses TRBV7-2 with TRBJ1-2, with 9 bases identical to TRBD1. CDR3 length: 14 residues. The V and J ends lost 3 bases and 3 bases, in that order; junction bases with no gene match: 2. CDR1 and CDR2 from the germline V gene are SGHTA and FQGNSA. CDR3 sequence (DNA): TGTGCCAGCAGCTTGACAGGGGGGGACTATGGCTACACCTTC. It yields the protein CASSLTGGDYGYTF. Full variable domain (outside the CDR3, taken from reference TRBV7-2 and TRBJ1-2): GAGVSQSPSNKVTEKGKDVELRCDPISGHTALYWYRQSLGQGLEFLIYFQGNSAPDKSGLPSDRFSAERTGGSVSTLTIQRTQQEDSAVYLCASSLTGGDYGYTFGSGTRLTVV.

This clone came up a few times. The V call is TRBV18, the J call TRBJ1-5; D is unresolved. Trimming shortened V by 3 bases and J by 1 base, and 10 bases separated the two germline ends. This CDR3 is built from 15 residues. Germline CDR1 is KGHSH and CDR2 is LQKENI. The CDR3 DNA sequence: TGTGCCAGCTCACCTGAGACGTTGAGCAATCAGCCCCAGCATTTT. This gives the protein CASSPETLSNQPQHF. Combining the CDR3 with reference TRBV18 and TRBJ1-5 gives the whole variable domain NAGVMQNPRHLVRRRGQEARLRCSPMKGHSHVYWYRQLPEEGLKFMVYLQKENIIDESGMPKERFSAEFPKEGPSILRIQQVVRGDSAAYFCASSPETLSNQPQHFGDGTRLSIL.

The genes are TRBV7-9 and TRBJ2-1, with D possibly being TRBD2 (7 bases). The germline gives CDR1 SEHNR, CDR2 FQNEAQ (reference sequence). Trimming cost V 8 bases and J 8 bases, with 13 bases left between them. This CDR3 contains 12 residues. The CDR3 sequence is CASGRGGDEQFF. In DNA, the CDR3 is TGTGCCAGCGGGCGAGGGGGGGATGAGCAGTTCTTC.

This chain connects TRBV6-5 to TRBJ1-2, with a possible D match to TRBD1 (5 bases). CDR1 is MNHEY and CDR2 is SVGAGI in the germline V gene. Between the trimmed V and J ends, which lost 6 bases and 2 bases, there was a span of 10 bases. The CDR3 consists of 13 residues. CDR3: CASRMDKNYGYTF. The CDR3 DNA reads TGTGCCAGCAGAATGGACAAAAACTATGGCTACACCTTC.

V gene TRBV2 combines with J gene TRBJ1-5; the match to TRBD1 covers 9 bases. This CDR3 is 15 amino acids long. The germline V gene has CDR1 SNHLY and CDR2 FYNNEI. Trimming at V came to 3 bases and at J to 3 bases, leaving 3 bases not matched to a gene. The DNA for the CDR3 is TGTGCCAGCAGTGAGGGGACAGGGTTCAATCAGCCCCAGCATTTT. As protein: CASSEGTGFNQPQHF.

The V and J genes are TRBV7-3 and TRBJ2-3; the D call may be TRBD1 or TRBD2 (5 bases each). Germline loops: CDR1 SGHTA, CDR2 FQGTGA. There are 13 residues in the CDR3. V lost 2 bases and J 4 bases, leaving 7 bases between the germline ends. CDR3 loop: CASSLGGADTQYF. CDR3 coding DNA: TGTGCCAGCAGCTTAGGGGGTGCAGATACGCAGTATTTT.

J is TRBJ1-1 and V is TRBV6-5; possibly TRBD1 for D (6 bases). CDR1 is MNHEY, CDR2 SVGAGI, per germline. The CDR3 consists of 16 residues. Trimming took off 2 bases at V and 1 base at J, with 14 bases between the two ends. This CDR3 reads CASSYGGRLGNTEAFF. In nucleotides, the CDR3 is TGTGCCAGCAGTTACGGGGGCCGCTTGGGGAACACTGAAGCTTTCTTT.

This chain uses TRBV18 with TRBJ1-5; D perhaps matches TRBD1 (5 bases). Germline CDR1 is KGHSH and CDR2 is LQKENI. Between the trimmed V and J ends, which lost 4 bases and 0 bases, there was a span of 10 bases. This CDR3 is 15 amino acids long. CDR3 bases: TGTGCCAGCTCACAGGGGCTGAATAGCAATCAGCCCCAGCATTTT. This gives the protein CASSQGLNSNQPQHF.

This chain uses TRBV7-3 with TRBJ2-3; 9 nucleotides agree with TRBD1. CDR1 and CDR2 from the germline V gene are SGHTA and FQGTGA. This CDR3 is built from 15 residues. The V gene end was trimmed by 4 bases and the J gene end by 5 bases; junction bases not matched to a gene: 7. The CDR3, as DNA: TGTGCCAGCAGCTCCCGGACAGGGGATCAAGATACGCAGTATTTT. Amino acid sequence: CASSSRTGDQDTQYF. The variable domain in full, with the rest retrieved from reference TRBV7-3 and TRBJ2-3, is GAGVSQTPSNKVTEKGKYVELRCDPISGHTALYWYRQSLGQGPEFLIYFQGTGAADDSGLPNDRFFAVRPEGSVSTLKIQRTERGDSAVYLCASSSRTGDQDTQYFGPGTRLTVL.

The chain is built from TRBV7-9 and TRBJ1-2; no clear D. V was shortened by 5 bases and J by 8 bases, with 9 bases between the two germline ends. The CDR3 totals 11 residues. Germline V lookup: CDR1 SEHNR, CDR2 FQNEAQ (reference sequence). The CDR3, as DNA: TGTGCCAGCAGCCGGGTAGGAGGCTACACCTTC. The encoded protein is CASSRVGGYTF.

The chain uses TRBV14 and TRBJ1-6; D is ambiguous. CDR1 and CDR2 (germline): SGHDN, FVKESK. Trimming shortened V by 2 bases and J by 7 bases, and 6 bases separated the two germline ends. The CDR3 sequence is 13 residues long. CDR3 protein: CASSQHPNSPLHF. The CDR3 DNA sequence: TGTGCCAGCAGCCAACATCCCAATTCACCCCTCCACTTT. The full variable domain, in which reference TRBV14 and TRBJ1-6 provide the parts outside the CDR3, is EAGVTQFPSHSVIEKGQTVTLRCDPISGHDNLYWYRRVMGKEIKFLLHFVKESKQDESGMPNNRFLAERTGGTYSTLKVQPAELEDSGVYFCASSQHPNSPLHFGNGTRLTVT.

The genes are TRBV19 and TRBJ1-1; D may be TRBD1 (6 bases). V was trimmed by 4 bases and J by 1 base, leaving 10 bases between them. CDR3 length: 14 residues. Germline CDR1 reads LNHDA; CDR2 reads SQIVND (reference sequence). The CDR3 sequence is CASSSAGANTEAFF. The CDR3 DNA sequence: TGTGCCAGTAGTAGTGCAGGGGCGAACACTGAAGCTTTCTTT. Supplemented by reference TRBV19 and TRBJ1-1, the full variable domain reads DGGITQSPKYLFRKEGQNVTLSCEQNLNHDAMYWYRQDPGQGLRLIYYSQIVNDFQKGDIAEGYSVSREKKESFPLTVTSAQKNPTAFYLCASSSAGANTEAFFGQGTRLTVV.

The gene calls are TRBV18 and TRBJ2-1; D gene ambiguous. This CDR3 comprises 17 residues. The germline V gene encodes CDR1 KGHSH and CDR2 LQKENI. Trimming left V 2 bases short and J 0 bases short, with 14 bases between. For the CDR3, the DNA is TGTGCCAGCTCACCAGCGCTAAGGTTGGTCTCCTACAATGAGCAGTTCTTC. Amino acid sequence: CASSPALRLVSYNEQFF.

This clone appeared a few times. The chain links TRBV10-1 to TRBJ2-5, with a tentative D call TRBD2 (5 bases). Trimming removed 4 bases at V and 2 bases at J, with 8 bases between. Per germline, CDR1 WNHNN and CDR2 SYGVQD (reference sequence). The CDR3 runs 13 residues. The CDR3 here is CASSGPGQETQYF. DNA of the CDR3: TGCGCCAGCAGTGGGCCGGGACAAGAGACCCAGTACTTC.

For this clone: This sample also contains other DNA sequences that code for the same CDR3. CDR3: CASSVGDTQYF. The CDR3 nucleotides are TGTGCCAGCAGCGTAGGTGATACGCAGTATTTT. The chain employs TRBV9 and TRBJ2-3; D not certain. The CDR3 totals 11 residues. The germline gives CDR1 SGDLS, CDR2 YYNGEE. V was pared by 0 bases and J by 6 bases, with 2 bases between.

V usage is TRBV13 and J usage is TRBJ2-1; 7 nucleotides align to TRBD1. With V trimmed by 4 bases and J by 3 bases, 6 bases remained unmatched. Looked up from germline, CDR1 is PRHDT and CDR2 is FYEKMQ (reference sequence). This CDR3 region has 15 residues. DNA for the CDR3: TGTGCCAGCAGCTCCACCTGGGACAGCTACAATGAGCAGTTCTTC. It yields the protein CASSSTWDSYNEQFF.

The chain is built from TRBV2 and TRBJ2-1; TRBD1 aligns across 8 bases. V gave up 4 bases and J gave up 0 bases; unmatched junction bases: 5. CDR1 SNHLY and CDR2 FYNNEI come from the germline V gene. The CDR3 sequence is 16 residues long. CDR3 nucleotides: TGTGCCAGCAGTGGATCAGGGGGCCCCTCCTACAATGAGCAGTTCTTC. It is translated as CASSGSGGPSYNEQFF.